The rows below give T cell receptor beta chains drawn from one sample of a study of T-cell reconstitution after alpha-beta-depleted transplantation in children. TCRdb itself ran the PCR reads through MiXCR, one entry per CDR3 protein. Among 350,000 to 500,000 distinct CDR3 sequences, about 40% were seen once, and the ten largest hold around 29%. The sequences come from PBMCs, collected before TCRalphabeta/CD19-depleted stem cell transplant. These receptors were taken from a girl under 10 years old with aplastic anemia, due to receive a stem cell transplant. Both conserved end residues are part of each CDR3. The D gene is left open where the match is weak. Rows give clone size only sometimes, using once, few, many, or a class for an expanded clone.

clone size: .; J gene: TRBJ1-2; V gene: TRBV20-1; D gene: .; CDR3 DNA: TGCAGTGCTAGAGATCATGGGAGTGATGGCTACACCTTC; CDR3 protein: CSARDHGSDGYTF
clone size: few; J gene: TRBJ2-7; V gene: TRBV4-2; D gene: TRBD2; CDR3 DNA: TGTGCCAGCAGCCAAGAAGCGGGGGACACCTACGAGCAGTACTTC; CDR3 protein: CASSQEAGDTYEQYF
clone size: .; J gene: TRBJ2-3; V gene: TRBV11-2; D gene: .; CDR3 DNA: TGTGCCAGCAGCTTAGTGGGTCTAGGGGCAGATACGCAGTATTTT; CDR3 protein: CASSLVGLGADTQYF
clone size: .; J gene: TRBJ2-3; V gene: TRBV27; D gene: TRBD1; CDR3 DNA: TGTGCCAGCAGTTTAACCCAGGGGGCAGATACGCAGTATTTT; CDR3 protein: CASSLTQGADTQYF
clone size: many; J gene: TRBJ2-5; V gene: TRBV4-3; D gene: .; CDR3 DNA: TGCGCCAGCAGCCCAGGGACGGGGGAGACCCAGTACTTC; CDR3 protein: CASSPGTGETQYF
clone size: many; J gene: TRBJ2-1; V gene: TRBV5-1; D gene: TRBD2; CDR3 DNA: TGCGCCAGCAGCTTGGCGGGCGGGAGGGCCAGTAATGAGCAGTTCTTC; CDR3 protein: CASSLAGGRASNEQFF
clone size: .; J gene: TRBJ2-5; V gene: TRBV20-1; D gene: TRBD2; CDR3 DNA: TGCAGTGCTCCAAACCGACTAGCGGGAGGACGGTGGGGAGAGACCCAGTACTTC; CDR3 protein: CSAPNRLAGGRWGETQYF
clone size: .; J gene: TRBJ2-5; V gene: TRBV4-2; D gene: .; CDR3 DNA: TGTGCCAGCAGCCAAGAAGCGGCGGTGGGCGGAGGGGAGACCCAGTACTTC; CDR3 protein: CASSQEAAVGGGETQYF
clone size: .; J gene: TRBJ2-1; V gene: TRBV24-1; D gene: TRBD2; CDR3 DNA: TGTGCCTCTTCGAGCGGGAGGGCCCCCTGGAATGAGCAGTTCTTC; CDR3 protein: CASSSGRAPWNEQFF
clone size: .; J gene: TRBJ1-1; V gene: TRBV20-1; D gene: .; CDR3 DNA: TGCAGTGCCTTCTTACAGGGAGGAGTCGCTGAAGCTTTCTTT; CDR3 protein: CSAFLQGGVAEAFF
clone size: many; J gene: TRBJ1-5; V gene: TRBV4-2; D gene: .; CDR3 DNA: TGTGCCAGCAGCCAAGGTGTGGCAGGGAATCAGCCCCAGCATTTT; CDR3 protein: CASSQGVAGNQPQHF
clone size: .; J gene: TRBJ2-7; V gene: TRBV15; D gene: .; CDR3 DNA: TGTGCCACCAGCAGAGTCAACCGGCGGCCCTACGAGCAGTACTTC; CDR3 protein: CATSRVNRRPYEQYF
clone size: .; J gene: TRBJ2-2; V gene: TRBV5-1; D gene: .; CDR3 DNA: TGCGCCAGCAGCCCCCAGCAGTTAGCCCCCCGACCCGGGGAGCTGTTTTTT; CDR3 protein: CASSPQQLAPRPGELFF
clone size: .; J gene: TRBJ2-7; V gene: TRBV28; D gene: TRBD2; CDR3 DNA: TGTGCCAGCAGTTCTAGCCCCTGGGTAGCGGGAGACGACGAGCAGTACTTC; CDR3 protein: CASSSSPWVAGDDEQYF
clone size: few; J gene: TRBJ2-7; V gene: TRBV5-1; D gene: TRBD2; CDR3 DNA: TGCGCCAGCAGCCCCACCGGGACTAGCGTCGACGAGCAGTACTTC; CDR3 protein: CASSPTGTSVDEQYF
clone size: .; J gene: TRBJ2-7; V gene: TRBV20-1; D gene: TRBD2; CDR3 DNA: TGCAGTGCTAGGACTAGCGCCTTGAGCGACGAGCAGTACTTC; CDR3 protein: CSARTSALSDEQYF
clone size: .; J gene: TRBJ2-1; V gene: TRBV29-1; D gene: .; CDR3 DNA: TGCAGCGGTGCCCAACGTGAGCAGTTCTTC; CDR3 protein: CSGAQREQFF
clone size: few; J gene: TRBJ1-1; V gene: TRBV6-5; D gene: .; CDR3 DNA: TGTGCCAGCAGTTACTCGAAGGGCAGGTATGCTTTCTTT; CDR3 protein: CASSYSKGRYAFF
clone size: many; J gene: TRBJ2-5; V gene: TRBV6-1; D gene: TRBD1; CDR3 DNA: TGTGCCAGCACCGGACAGGGGTACCAAGAGACCCAGTACTTC; CDR3 protein: CASTGQGYQETQYF
clone size: .; J gene: TRBJ1-5; V gene: TRBV29-1; D gene: .; CDR3 DNA: TGCAGCGTTGAGCTGACAGCTTATAGCAATCAGCCCCAGCATTTT; CDR3 protein: CSVELTAYSNQPQHF
clone size: once; J gene: TRBJ2-1; V gene: TRBV5-1; D gene: .; CDR3 DNA: TGCGCCAGCAGCCCGCTAGGACCCTACTACAATGAGCAGTTCTTC; CDR3 protein: CASSPLGPYYNEQFF
clone size: once; J gene: TRBJ2-3; V gene: TRBV5-1; D gene: .; CDR3 DNA: TGCGCCAGCAGCTTGATGGCTACAACATACACAGATACGCAGTATTTT; CDR3 protein: CASSLMATTYTDTQYF
clone size: few; J gene: TRBJ2-7; V gene: TRBV29-1; D gene: TRBD2; CDR3 DNA: TGCAGCGTTGTTACTAGCGATCGTAGCGAGCAGTACTTC; CDR3 protein: CSVVTSDRSEQYF
clone size: .; J gene: TRBJ2-1; V gene: TRBV7-3; D gene: .; CDR3 DNA: TGTGCCAGCAGCCCAATGAGTACCAATTACAATGAGCAGTTCTTC; CDR3 protein: CASSPMSTNYNEQFF
clone size: many; J gene: TRBJ1-2; V gene: TRBV7-2; D gene: .; CDR3 DNA: TGTGCCAGCAGGACAACCTTCTATGGCTACACCTTC; CDR3 protein: CASRTTFYGYTF
clone size: few; J gene: TRBJ2-1; V gene: TRBV20-1; D gene: TRBD2; CDR3 DNA: TGCAGTGCCCTGGTGACTAGCGGCAACAATGAGCAGTTCTTC; CDR3 protein: CSALVTSGNNEQFF
clone size: many; J gene: TRBJ2-1; V gene: TRBV12-3/TRBV12-4; D gene: .; CDR3 DNA: TGTGCCAGCAGTCAAGCACATGAGCAGTTCTTC; CDR3 protein: CASSQAHEQFF
clone size: .; J gene: TRBJ2-3; V gene: TRBV11-2; D gene: TRBD2; CDR3 DNA: TGTGCCAGCAGCCTAAACTCAGGACTAGCGGGAGTTAAAGATACGCAGTATTTT; CDR3 protein: CASSLNSGLAGVKDTQYF
clone size: many; J gene: TRBJ2-1; V gene: TRBV4-1; D gene: .; CDR3 DNA: TGCGCCAGCAGCCTACAAGATGCCCGGTACCGGGACAATGAGCAGTTCTTC; CDR3 protein: CASSLQDARYRDNEQFF
clone size: .; J gene: TRBJ2-1; V gene: TRBV20-1; D gene: TRBD2; CDR3 DNA: TGCAGTGCTAGCTTGACGGGGGGGAACTACAATGAGCAGTTCTTC; CDR3 protein: CSASLTGGNYNEQFF
clone size: .; J gene: TRBJ2-4; V gene: TRBV28; D gene: .; CDR3 DNA: TGTGCCAGCCTCGACCCCGCCAAAAACATTCAGTACTTC; CDR3 protein: CASLDPAKNIQYF
clone size: few; J gene: TRBJ1-2; V gene: TRBV13; D gene: .; CDR3 DNA: TGTGCCAGCAGCTTAGGGCCAGGGGAGGGGAGCTATGGCTACACCTTC; CDR3 protein: CASSLGPGEGSYGYTF
clone size: many; J gene: TRBJ2-7; V gene: TRBV5-1; D gene: TRBD2; CDR3 DNA: TGCGCCAGCAGCCCCGGGGTAGCGGGAGGATCCGAGCAGTACTTC; CDR3 protein: CASSPGVAGGSEQYF
clone size: few; J gene: TRBJ2-7; V gene: TRBV7-2; D gene: TRBD2; CDR3 DNA: TGTGCCAGCAGCCTAGCGGGAGCGATGGAGGAGCAGTACTTC; CDR3 protein: CASSLAGAMEEQYF
clone size: many; J gene: TRBJ2-5; V gene: TRBV6-5; D gene: .; CDR3 DNA: TGTGCCAGCAGTTACGCTCCGGGACCCGAAGAGACCCAGTACTTC; CDR3 protein: CASSYAPGPEETQYF
clone size: .; J gene: TRBJ2-7; V gene: TRBV20-1; D gene: .; CDR3 DNA: TGCAGTGCTAGAGATCTGGCGGGGCCCTACGAGCAGTACTTC; CDR3 protein: CSARDLAGPYEQYF
clone size: many; J gene: TRBJ2-7; V gene: TRBV27; D gene: TRBD2; CDR3 DNA: TGTGCCAGCCAATTAGAAAGCGGGAGCTCCTACGAGCAGTACTTC; CDR3 protein: CASQLESGSSYEQYF
clone size: .; J gene: TRBJ1-1; V gene: TRBV18; D gene: TRBD1; CDR3 DNA: TGTGCCAGCTCATCGCTCAACGGACAGGGGGCATCTGAAGCTTTCTTT; CDR3 protein: CASSSLNGQGASEAFF
clone size: few; J gene: TRBJ2-5; V gene: TRBV20-1; D gene: TRBD2; CDR3 DNA: TGCAGTGCCTCCGCGGGGGGCTCAGAGACCCAGTACTTC; CDR3 protein: CSASAGGSETQYF
clone size: .; J gene: TRBJ2-7; V gene: TRBV7-2; D gene: .; CDR3 DNA: TGTGCCAGCAGCTTAGCTAACTCGGGGGTCTACGAGCAGTACTTC; CDR3 protein: CASSLANSGVYEQYF
clone size: .; J gene: TRBJ2-2; V gene: TRBV7-8; D gene: .; CDR3 DNA: TGTGCCAGCAGTACCCCTAGGGAAGGACAGAACACCGGGGAGCTGTTTTTT; CDR3 protein: CASSTPREGQNTGELFF
clone size: .; J gene: TRBJ1-2; V gene: TRBV6-5; D gene: .; CDR3 DNA: TGTGCCAGCAGTTACTCGAGTCTCGCTGGCTACACCTTC; CDR3 protein: CASSYSSLAGYTF
clone size: many; J gene: TRBJ1-1; V gene: TRBV20-1; D gene: TRBD1; CDR3 DNA: TGCAGTGCTAGGAGACAGGGAACTAACACTGAAGCTTTCTTT; CDR3 protein: CSARRQGTNTEAFF
clone size: many; J gene: TRBJ1-1; V gene: TRBV3-1; D gene: .; CDR3 DNA: TGTGCCAGCAGCCAAGAGCACTACACTGAAGCTTTCTTT; CDR3 protein: CASSQEHYTEAFF
clone size: .; J gene: TRBJ2-1; V gene: TRBV20-1; D gene: .; CDR3 DNA: TGCAGTGCTAGAGCTTACCGGGATGCGCTCAATGAGCAGTTCTTC; CDR3 protein: CSARAYRDALNEQFF
clone size: few; J gene: TRBJ1-1; V gene: TRBV20-1; D gene: .; CDR3 DNA: TGCAGCTCCGAAAGGGGGACTGAAGCTTTCTTT; CDR3 protein: CSSERGTEAFF
clone size: .; J gene: TRBJ2-7; V gene: TRBV15; D gene: TRBD2; CDR3 DNA: TGTGCCACCAGCAGAGACATGCCGGGAGGCCTTACCTACGAGCAGTACTTC; CDR3 protein: CATSRDMPGGLTYEQYF
clone size: few; J gene: TRBJ2-5; V gene: TRBV5-1; D gene: TRBD2; CDR3 DNA: TGCGCCAGCAGCAGGGGGACTAGCGGAGAGACCCAGTACTTC; CDR3 protein: CASSRGTSGETQYF
clone size: .; J gene: TRBJ2-5; V gene: TRBV12-3/TRBV12-4; D gene: TRBD1; CDR3 DNA: TGTGCCAGCAACGACAGGGCAAGGCAAGAGACCCAGTACTTC; CDR3 protein: CASNDRARQETQYF
clone size: .; J gene: TRBJ1-1; V gene: TRBV9; D gene: TRBD1; CDR3 DNA: TGTGCCAGCAACCCAGGGGGGGAGGTACTGAACACTGAAGCTTCCTTT; CDR3 protein: CASNPGGEVLNTEASF
clone size: .; J gene: TRBJ1-1; V gene: TRBV20-1; D gene: .; CDR3 DNA: TGCAGTGCTGCTCCTGGCAGCAGCCCTGAAGCTTTCTTT; CDR3 protein: CSAAPGSSPEAFF
clone size: .; J gene: TRBJ2-1; V gene: TRBV20-1; D gene: TRBD2; CDR3 DNA: TGCAGTGCCCCCGGGCTAGCGGTCTACAATGAGCAGTTCTTC; CDR3 protein: CSAPGLAVYNEQFF
clone size: once; J gene: TRBJ2-4; V gene: TRBV5-4; D gene: .; CDR3 DNA: TGTGCCAGCAGCTTGGGTGGAGGGGTCACCCCGAAAATTCAGTACTTC; CDR3 protein: CASSLGGGVTPKIQYF
clone size: .; J gene: TRBJ2-5; V gene: TRBV5-1; D gene: .; CDR3 DNA: TGCGCCAGCAGCTTCGGATCGCACCTGGGGGAGACCCAGTACTTC; CDR3 protein: CASSFGSHLGETQYF
clone size: .; J gene: TRBJ1-1; V gene: TRBV6-1; D gene: .; CDR3 DNA: TGTGCCAGCAGTGAAGTACGTAGCCCCCGCACTGAAGCTTTCTTT; CDR3 protein: CASSEVRSPRTEAFF
clone size: .; J gene: TRBJ1-2; V gene: TRBV27; D gene: .; CDR3 DNA: TGTTCCAGCAGCCCCCGGGGGAACTATGGCTACACCTTC; CDR3 protein: CSSSPRGNYGYTF
clone size: many; J gene: TRBJ1-1; V gene: TRBV6-5; D gene: .; CDR3 DNA: TGTGCCAGCAGTTTTCGACTTCAGGGTACGAACACTGAAGCTTTCTTT; CDR3 protein: CASSFRLQGTNTEAFF
clone size: .; J gene: TRBJ2-1; V gene: TRBV29-1; D gene: TRBD2; CDR3 DNA: TGCAGCGTTCAGGGACTAGCGGGCAATGAGCAGTTCTTC; CDR3 protein: CSVQGLAGNEQFF